These 10 T cell receptor beta chains originate from one sample sequenced in a study of OX40 agonist ivuxolimab in advanced cancers. Generated by immunoSEQ multiplex PCR, the TCRdb table keeps only in-frame clones and is missing some. The profile covers 14,000 or so clones, with roughly three quarters appearing a single time and 16% taken by the ten largest. The sequencing here drew on CD4+ or CD8+ T cells sorted from blood, taken in a trial of the OX40 agonist ivuxolimab. The receptors were sampled from an adult with an advanced solid tumor such as melanoma, head and neck, liver or kidney cancer.

This chain uses TRBV9 with TRBJ2-7; 7 nucleotides line up with TRBD1. Germline V gives CDR1 SGDLS, CDR2 YYNGEE. The CDR3 is 14 amino acids. V lost 5 bases and J lost 2; bases outside the gene matches: 7. Here the CDR3 DNA reads TGTGCCAGCAGTTACTCCCAGGGGGCCTACGAGCAGTACTTC. Encoded protein: CASSYSQGAYEQYF.

This clone was detected once. This sequence joins TRBV6-5 and TRBJ2-1; D gene unclear. Germline V lookup: CDR1 MNHEY, CDR2 SVGAGI. V was cut by 5 bases and J by 5 bases, with 7 bases left in between. This CDR3 has 12 amino acids. CDR3 sequence reads: CASSPRDNEQFF. The CDR3 DNA reads as TGTGCCAGCAGTCCCCGGGACAATGAGCAGTTCTTC.

V usage is TRBV5-1 and J usage is TRBJ2-5; D tentatively fits TRBD1 or TRBD2 (5 bases each). Trimming left V 0 bases short and J 4 bases short, with 13 bases between. Germline V gene sequence: CDR1 SGHRS, CDR2 YFSETQ. CDR3 length: 15 amino acids. CDR3 in DNA: TGCGCCAGCAGCTTGGCGGAAGTGAGGGGAGAGACCCAGTACTTC. Protein product: CASSLAEVRGETQYF.

This sequence joins TRBV7-3 and TRBJ1-3; D gene uncertain. The V gene's germline CDR1 is SGHTA and CDR2 FQGTGA. V shed 5 bases and J shed 4 bases, with 15 bases lying between them. The CDR3 has 15 amino acids. The CDR3 nucleotides are TGTGCCAGCAGCACCGGACTCGCCTCGGGAAACACCATATATTTT. It yields the protein CASSTGLASGNTIYF.

This rearrangement joins TRBV7-9 to TRBJ2-1, with D hard to call. V dropped 8 bases and J dropped 7 bases, with 9 bases sitting between them. In germline, CDR1 is SEHNR, CDR2 FQNEAQ (reference sequence). This CDR3 is 11 amino acids long. Here the CDR3 reads CASGQGNEQFF. The CDR3 DNA sequence: TGTGCCAGCGGCCAAGGGAATGAGCAGTTCTTC.

J is TRBJ2-7 and V is TRBV9; 9 positions agree with TRBD1. Trimming at V came to 3 bases and at J to 2 bases, leaving 6 bases not matched to a gene. There are 15 residues in the CDR3. Germline loops: CDR1 SGDLS, CDR2 YYNGEE. CDR3 residues: CASSADRGPTYEQYF. DNA for the CDR3: TGTGCCAGCAGCGCGGACAGGGGCCCTACCTACGAGCAGTACTTC.

The chain uses TRBV9 and TRBJ2-5; D remains unclear. From germline, CDR1 is SGDLS and CDR2 YYNGEE. This CDR3 is 13 amino acids long. The germline V and J ends were trimmed by 4 bases and 1 base, with 8 bases remaining between them. CDR3 DNA sequence: TGTGCCAGCAGCTCGGCATTCCAAGAGACCCAGTACTTC. The encoded protein is CASSSAFQETQYF.

This clone was counted once. V usage is TRBV25-1 and J usage is TRBJ2-2; D is undetermined. The germline V gene has CDR1 MGHDK and CDR2 SYGVNS. The V and J ends lost 6 bases and 1 base respectively, with 3 bases between them. CDR3 length equals 12 residues. CDR3 sequence (DNA): TGTGCCAGCAGGGGGAACACCGGGGAGCTGTTTTTT. This gives the protein CASRGNTGELFF.

The chain combines TRBV5-4 with TRBJ2-1; D ambiguous. CDR3 length: 11 residues. V lost 8 bases and J 5 bases, leaving 8 bases between the germline ends. Germline V gives CDR1 SGHNT, CDR2 YYREEE (reference sequence). The CDR3 DNA sequence: TGTGCCAGTGGGCAGGACAATGAGCAGTTCTTC. As protein: CASGQDNEQFF.

The genes are TRBV13 and TRBJ2-5; 7 nucleotides match TRBD1. The CDR3 runs 14 residues. From germline, CDR1 is PRHDT and CDR2 FYEKMQ (reference sequence). Unmatched junction bases numbered 3, after V lost 2 bases and J lost 3 bases. The CDR3 DNA sequence: TGTGCCAGCAGCTTATATGGGACAGAAGAGACCCAGTACTTC. Residues: CASSLYGTEETQYF.